What follows describes a single T cell receptor (beta chain). Its matching antigen is unknown. Trimming removed 0 bases from V and 4 bases from J, with 4 bases in between. Per the germline V gene, CDR1 is MNHEY and CDR2 is SVGAGI. The CDR3 contains 14 residues. This sample was taken from a study of T cells in Graves' hyperthyroidism and ophthalmopathy. The study's findings and limits: Ophthalmopathy could be told apart from stable hyperthyroidism with a 13 V-J model. Ophthalmopathy, as predicted by the model, came a median roughly 6.5 months after the prediction. Blood shared most expanded thyroid clonotypes above 0.001.

It was RNA transcripts that yielded the amplified TCR beta CDR3 regions. Using the HTBI primer set, a first-round RT-PCR was run on the TCR CDR3. TCRdb re-called the multiplex PCR reads through MiXCR, storing one row per CDR3 protein. The data show about 270,000 distinct CDR3 sequences, with less than 30% seen just once and roughly a quarter held by the top ten. PBMCs stemmed from under 11 ml fresh peripheral blood. This chain links TRBV6-5 with TRBJ2-6; D uncertain. Sequenced sample: blood. The clonotype was recovered from a man in his forties with Graves' hyperthyroidism that later progressed to Graves' ophthalmopathy. The CDR3 spells CASSYSNGANVLTF. Written as DNA, the CDR3 is TGTGCCAGCAGTTACTCGAACGGGGCCAACGTCCTGACTTTC.